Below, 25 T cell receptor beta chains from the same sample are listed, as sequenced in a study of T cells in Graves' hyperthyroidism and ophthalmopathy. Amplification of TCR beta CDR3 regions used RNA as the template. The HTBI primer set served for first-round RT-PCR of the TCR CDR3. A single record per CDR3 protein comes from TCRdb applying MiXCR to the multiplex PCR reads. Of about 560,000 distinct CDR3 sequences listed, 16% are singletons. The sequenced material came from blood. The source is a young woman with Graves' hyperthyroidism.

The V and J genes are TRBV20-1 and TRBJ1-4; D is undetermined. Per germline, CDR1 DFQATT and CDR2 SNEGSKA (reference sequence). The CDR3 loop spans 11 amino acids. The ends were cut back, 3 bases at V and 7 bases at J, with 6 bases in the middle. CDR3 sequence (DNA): TGCAGTGCTAGCCGGGGTGAAAAACTGTTTTTT. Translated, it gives CSASRGEKLFF.

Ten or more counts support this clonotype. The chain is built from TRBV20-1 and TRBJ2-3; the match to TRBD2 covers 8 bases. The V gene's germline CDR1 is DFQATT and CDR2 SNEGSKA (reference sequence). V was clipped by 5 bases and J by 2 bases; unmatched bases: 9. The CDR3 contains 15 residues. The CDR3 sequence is CSACPLAGYTDTQYF. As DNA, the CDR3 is TGCAGTGCTTGCCCCTTAGCGGGATACACAGATACGCAGTATTTT.

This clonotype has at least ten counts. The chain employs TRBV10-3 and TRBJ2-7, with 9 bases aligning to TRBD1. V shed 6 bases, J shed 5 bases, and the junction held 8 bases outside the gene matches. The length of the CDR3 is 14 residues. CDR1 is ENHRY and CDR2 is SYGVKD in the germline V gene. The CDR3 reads CAIRGAGTGNEQYF. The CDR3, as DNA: TGTGCCATCAGGGGGGCCGGGACAGGGAACGAGCAGTACTTC.

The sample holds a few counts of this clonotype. The CDR3 DNA reads TGCAGTGCTAGAGCGGGACAGAGTCATGAAAAACTGTTTTTT. Translating gives CSARAGQSHEKLFF. The V call is TRBV20-1, the J call TRBJ1-4; 7 bases line up with TRBD1. This CDR3 is 14 amino acids long. CDR1 is DFQATT and CDR2 is SNEGSKA in the germline V gene (reference sequence). V trimming: 1 base; J trimming: 6 bases; junction bases outside the gene matches: 5.

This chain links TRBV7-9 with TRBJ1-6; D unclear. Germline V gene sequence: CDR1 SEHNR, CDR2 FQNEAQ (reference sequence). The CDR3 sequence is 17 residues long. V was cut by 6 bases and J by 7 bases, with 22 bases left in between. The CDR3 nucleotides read TGTGCCAGCAGGTTGGGGTCCCTGGGCGGCAAGAATTCACCCCTCCACTTT. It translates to CASRLGSLGGKNSPLHF.

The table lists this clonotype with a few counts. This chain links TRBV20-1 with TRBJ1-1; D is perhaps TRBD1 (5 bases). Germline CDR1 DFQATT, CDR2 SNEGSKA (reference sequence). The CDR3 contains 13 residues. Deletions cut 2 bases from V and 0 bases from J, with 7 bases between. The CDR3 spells CSARPQVNTEAFF. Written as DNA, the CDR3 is TGCAGTGCTAGACCACAGGTGAACACTGAAGCTTTCTTT.

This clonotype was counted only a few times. The CDR3 spells CASSWGQLEAETQYF. Here the CDR3 DNA reads TGCGCCAGCAGCTGGGGACAGCTCGAGGCGGAGACCCAGTACTTC. J is TRBJ2-5 and V is TRBV5-1; 7 positions match TRBD1. Trimming at V came to 3 bases and at J to 5 bases, leaving 10 bases not matched to a gene. Germline CDR1 SGHRS, CDR2 YFSETQ. This CDR3 contains 15 residues.

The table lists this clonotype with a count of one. Here the CDR3 DNA reads TGTGCCAGCAGCTTAGTAAGCGAAGAAGCTTTCTTT. This sequence encodes CASSLVSEEAFF. This sequence joins TRBV7-9 and TRBJ1-1, with no clear D. The CDR3 consists of 12 residues. Between the trimmed V and J ends, which lost 1 base and 8 bases, there was a span of 8 bases. The V gene's germline CDR1 is SEHNR and CDR2 FQNEAQ (reference sequence).

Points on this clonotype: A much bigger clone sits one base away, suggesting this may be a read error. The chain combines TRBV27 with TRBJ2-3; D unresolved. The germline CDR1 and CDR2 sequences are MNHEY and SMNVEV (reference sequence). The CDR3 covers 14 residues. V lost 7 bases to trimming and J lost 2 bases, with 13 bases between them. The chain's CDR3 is CASNPVRYTDTQYF. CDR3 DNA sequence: TGTGCCAGCAATCCCGTGAGATACACAGATACGCAGTATTTT.

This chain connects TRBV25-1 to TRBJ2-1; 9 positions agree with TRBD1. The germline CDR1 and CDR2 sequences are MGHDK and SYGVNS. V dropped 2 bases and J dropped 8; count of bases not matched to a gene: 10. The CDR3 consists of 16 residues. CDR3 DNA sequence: TGTGCCAGCAGTGAAGGGATACAGGGGGCGACCTATGAGCAGTTCTTC. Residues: CASSEGIQGATYEQFF.

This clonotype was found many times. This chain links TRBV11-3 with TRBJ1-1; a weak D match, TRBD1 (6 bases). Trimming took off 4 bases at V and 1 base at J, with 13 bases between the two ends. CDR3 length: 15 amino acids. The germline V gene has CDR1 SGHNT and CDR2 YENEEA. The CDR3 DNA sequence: TGTGCCAGCAGCTCCTCCGGGACAACGAACACTGAAGCTTTCTTT. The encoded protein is CASSSSGTTNTEAFF.

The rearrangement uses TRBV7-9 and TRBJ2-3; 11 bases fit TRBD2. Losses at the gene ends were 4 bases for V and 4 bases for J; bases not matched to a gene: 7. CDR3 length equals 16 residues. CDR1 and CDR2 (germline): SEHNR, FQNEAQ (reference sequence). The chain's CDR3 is CASSSRLAGQADTQYF. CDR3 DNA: TGTGCCAGCAGCTCACGACTAGCGGGACAGGCAGATACGCAGTATTTT.

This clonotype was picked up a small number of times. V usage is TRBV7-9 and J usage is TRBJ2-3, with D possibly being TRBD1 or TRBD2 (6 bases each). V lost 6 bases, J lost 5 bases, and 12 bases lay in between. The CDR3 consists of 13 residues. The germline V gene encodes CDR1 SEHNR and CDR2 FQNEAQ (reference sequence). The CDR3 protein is CASSHGGGDTQYF. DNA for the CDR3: TGTGCCAGCAGTCACGGAGGGGGAGATACGCAGTATTTT.

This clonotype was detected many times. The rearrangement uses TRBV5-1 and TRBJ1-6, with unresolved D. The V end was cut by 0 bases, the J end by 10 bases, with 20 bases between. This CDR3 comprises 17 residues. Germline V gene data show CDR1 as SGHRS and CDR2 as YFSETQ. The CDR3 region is CASSLETPGSRWSPLHF. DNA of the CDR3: TGCGCCAGCAGCTTGGAAACTCCGGGATCTAGATGGTCACCCCTCCACTTT.

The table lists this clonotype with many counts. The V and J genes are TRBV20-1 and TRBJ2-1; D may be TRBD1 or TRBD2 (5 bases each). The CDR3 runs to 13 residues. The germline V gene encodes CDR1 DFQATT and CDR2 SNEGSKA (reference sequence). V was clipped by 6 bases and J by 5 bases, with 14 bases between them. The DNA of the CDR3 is TGCAGTGCACCTATCTGGGGACACAATGAGCAGTTCTTC. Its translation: CSAPIWGHNEQFF.

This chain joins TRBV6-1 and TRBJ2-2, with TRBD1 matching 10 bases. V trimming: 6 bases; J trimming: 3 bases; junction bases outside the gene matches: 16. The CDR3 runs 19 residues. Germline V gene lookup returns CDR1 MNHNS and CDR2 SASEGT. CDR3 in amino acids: CASRSLVVGTGVYTGELFF. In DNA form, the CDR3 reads TGTGCCAGCAGGTCATTGGTGGTCGGGACAGGGGTCTACACCGGGGAGCTGTTTTTT.

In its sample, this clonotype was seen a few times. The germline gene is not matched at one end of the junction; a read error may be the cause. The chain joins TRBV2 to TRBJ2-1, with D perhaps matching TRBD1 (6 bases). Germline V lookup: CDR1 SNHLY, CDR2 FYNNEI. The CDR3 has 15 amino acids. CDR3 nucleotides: TGTGCCAGCAGAGAAGCAGGGGAGATCTACAATGAGCAGTTCTTC. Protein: CASREAGEIYNEQFF.

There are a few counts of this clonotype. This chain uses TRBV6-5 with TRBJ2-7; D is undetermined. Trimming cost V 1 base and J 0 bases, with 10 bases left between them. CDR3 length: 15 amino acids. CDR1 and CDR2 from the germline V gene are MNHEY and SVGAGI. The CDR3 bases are TGTGCCAGCAGTTACTACCCCGACGGCTCCTACGAGCAGTACTTC. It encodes CASSYYPDGSYEQYF.

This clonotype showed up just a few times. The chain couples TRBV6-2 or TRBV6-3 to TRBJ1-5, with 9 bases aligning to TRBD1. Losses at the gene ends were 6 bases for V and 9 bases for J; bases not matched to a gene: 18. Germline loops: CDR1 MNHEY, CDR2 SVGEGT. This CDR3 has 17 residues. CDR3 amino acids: CASRPGQGFSTSWPQHF. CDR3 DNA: TGTGCCAGCAGACCGGGACAGGGTTTCTCCACTTCTTGGCCCCAGCATTTT.

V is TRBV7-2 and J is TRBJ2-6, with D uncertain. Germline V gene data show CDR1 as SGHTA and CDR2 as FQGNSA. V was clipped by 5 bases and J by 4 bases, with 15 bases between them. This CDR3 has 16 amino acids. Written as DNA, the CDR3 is TGTGCCAGCAGCCCATCCGGCGGATGGGGGGCCAACGTCCTGACTTTC. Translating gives CASSPSGGWGANVLTF.

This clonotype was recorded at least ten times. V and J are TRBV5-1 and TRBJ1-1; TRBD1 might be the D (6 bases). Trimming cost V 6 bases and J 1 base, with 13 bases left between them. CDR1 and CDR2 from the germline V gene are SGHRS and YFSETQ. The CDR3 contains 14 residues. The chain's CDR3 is CASTRTDRNTEAFF. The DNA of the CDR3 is TGCGCCAGCACTCGAACGGACAGGAACACTGAAGCTTTCTTT.

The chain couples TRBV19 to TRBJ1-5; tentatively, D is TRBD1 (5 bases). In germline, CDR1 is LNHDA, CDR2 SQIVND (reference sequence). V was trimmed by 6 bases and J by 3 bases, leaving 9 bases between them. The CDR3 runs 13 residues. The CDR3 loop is CASRARDNQPQHF. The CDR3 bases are TGTGCCAGTAGGGCCAGGGACAATCAGCCCCAGCATTTT.

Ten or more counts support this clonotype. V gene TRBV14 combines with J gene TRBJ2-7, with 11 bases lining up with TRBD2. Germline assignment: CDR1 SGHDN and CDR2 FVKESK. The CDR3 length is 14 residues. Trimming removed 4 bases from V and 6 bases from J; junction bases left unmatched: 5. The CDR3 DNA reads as TGTGCCAGCAGCCTAGCGGGAGGGAGAGGCGAGCAGTACTTC. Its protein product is CASSLAGGRGEQYF.

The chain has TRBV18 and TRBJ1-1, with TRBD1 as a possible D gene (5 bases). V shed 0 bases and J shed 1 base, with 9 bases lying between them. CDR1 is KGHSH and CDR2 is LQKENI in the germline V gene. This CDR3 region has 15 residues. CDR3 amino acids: CASSPPYQGNTEAFF. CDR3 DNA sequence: TGTGCCAGCTCACCACCTTATCAGGGGAACACTGAAGCTTTCTTT.

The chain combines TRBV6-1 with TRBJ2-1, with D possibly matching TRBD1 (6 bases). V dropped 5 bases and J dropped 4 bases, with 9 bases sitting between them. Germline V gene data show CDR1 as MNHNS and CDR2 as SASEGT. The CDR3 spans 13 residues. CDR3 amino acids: CASSWDIYNEQFF. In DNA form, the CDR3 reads TGTGCCAGCAGTTGGGACATTTACAATGAGCAGTTCTTC.